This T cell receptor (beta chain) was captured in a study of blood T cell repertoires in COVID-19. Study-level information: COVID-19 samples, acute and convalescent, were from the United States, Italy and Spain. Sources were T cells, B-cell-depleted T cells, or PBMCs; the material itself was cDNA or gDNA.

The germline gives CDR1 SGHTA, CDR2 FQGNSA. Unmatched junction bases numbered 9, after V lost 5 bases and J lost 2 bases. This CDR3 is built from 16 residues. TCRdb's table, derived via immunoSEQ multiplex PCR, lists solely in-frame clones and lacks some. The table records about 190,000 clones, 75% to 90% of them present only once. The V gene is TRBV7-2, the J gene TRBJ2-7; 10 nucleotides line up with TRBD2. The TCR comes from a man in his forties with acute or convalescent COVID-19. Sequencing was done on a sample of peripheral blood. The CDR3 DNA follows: TGTGCCAGCAGCCAAAGAACTAGCGGGGCCGCCTACGAGCAGTACTTC. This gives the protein CASSQRTSGAAYEQYF. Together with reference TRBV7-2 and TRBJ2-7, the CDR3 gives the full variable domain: GAGVSQSPSNKVTEKGKDVELRCDPISGHTALYWYRQSLGQGLEFLIYFQGNSAPDKSGLPSDRFSAERTGGSVSTLTIQRTQQEDSAVYLCASSQRTSGAAYEQYFGPGTRLTVT.